This TCR beta chain was sequenced during a study of regulatory T cells in long-lasting Graves disease. At the level of the study: Antithyroid drugs had been taken by newly diagnosed Graves' patients for under 3 months. Points from the study as a whole: Persistent cases favored TRBV28, TRBJ1-2 and TRBJ2-5.

Time point reported: newly diagnosed GD, antithyroid drugs for less than 3 months. PBMCs provided the RNA from which the TCR library was made. The peripheral blood volume drawn was roughly 8.7 milliliters, and it was collected into EDTA tubes. This clonotype was observed at least ten times. Its antigen is unidentified. Library construction for TCR beta used iRepertoire HTBI primers and Arm-PCR of CDR3 regions. TCRdb itself ran the multiplex PCR reads through MiXCR, one entry per CDR3 protein. The data hold approximately 230,000 distinct CDR3 sequences, with around 20% observed a single time. The CDR3 totals 11 residues. CDR1 LGHNT and CDR2 FRNRAP come from the germline V gene. V lost 5 bases and J lost 9, with 5 bases in between.

The sample in question was peripheral blood mononuclear cells (PBMCs), obtained at new diagnosis, from a patient treated with antithyroid drugs. The rearrangement uses TRBV12-5 and TRBJ1-6; no clear D. The sequence was obtained from a female donor with Graves disease. CDR3 bases: TGTGCTAGTGGTCCCCGTTCACCCCTCCACTTT. It translates to CASGPRSPLHF.